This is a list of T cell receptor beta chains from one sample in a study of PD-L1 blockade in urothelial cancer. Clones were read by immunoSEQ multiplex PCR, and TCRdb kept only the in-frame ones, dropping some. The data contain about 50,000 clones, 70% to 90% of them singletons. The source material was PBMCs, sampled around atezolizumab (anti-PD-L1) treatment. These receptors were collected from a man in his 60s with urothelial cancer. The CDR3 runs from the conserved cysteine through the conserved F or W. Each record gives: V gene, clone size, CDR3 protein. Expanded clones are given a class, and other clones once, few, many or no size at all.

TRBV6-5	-	CASSYNRGGEQYF
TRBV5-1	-	CASSLGTGDLALHF
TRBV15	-	CATSRDGSSYEQYF
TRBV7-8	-	CASSSSLIFQGRVNIQYF
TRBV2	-	CASSGPGGGPVDTQYF
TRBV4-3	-	CASSGGLTGGGGYTF
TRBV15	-	CATSRRGSVNTEAFF
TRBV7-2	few	CASSRPGYNEQFF
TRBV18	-	CASSPDRETEAFF
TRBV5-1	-	CASSIVQGASPLHF
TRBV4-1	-	CASSQVGQGMKNIQYF
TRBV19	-	CASTLTWNTEAFF
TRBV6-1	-	CATTAHQETQYF
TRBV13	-	CASSRPGQGLSGAGNTIYF
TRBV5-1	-	CASSLDSHSYNEQFF
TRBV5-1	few	CASSLGQGFYGYTF
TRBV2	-	CASSAGQGALQPQHF
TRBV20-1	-	CSAINRDTQYF
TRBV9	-	CASSVGAGPYEQYF
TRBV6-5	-	CASSYSTGQETQYF
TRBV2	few	CASSSDREDQPQHF
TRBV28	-	CASSSADSLNTEAFF
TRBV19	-	CASSIQVSRTNEKLFF